This T cell receptor beta chain was retrieved from a study of OX40 agonist ivuxolimab in advanced cancers. Study-wide results and caveats: Undetermined was the antigen specificity of the expanded peripheral T cells.

The repertoire was sequenced with immunoSEQ multiplex PCR; TCRdb's copy has only in-frame clones and lacks some. Among tens of thousands of clones listed, over 75% were seen once. A remark on this clone: Its antigen is currently unknown.

This TCR was recovered from an adult with an advanced solid tumor such as melanoma, head and neck, liver or kidney cancer. The sample in question was CD4+ or CD8+ T cells sorted from blood, obtained in a trial of the OX40 agonist ivuxolimab.

As DNA, the CDR3 is TGTGCCAGCAGTTTGCACCCGAATCAGCCCCAGCATTTT. Translating it yields CASSLHPNQPQHF. The chain is built from TRBV27 and TRBJ1-5; D uncertain. Germline CDR1 reads MNHEY; CDR2 reads SMNVEV (reference sequence). V lost 3 bases and J lost 4, with 7 bases in between. CDR3 length: 13 residues.